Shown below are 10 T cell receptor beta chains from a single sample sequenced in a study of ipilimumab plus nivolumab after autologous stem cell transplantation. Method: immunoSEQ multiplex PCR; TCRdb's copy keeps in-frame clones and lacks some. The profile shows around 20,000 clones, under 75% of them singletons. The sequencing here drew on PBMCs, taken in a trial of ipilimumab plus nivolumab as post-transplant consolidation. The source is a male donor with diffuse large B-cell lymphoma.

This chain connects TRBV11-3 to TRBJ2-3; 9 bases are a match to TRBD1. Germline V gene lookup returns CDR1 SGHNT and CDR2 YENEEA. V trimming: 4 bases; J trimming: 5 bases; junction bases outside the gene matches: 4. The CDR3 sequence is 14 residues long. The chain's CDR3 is CASSSGQGRDTQYF. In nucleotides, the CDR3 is TGTGCCAGCAGCTCCGGACAGGGGCGAGATACGCAGTATTTT. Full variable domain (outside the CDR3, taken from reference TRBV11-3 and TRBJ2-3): EAGVVQSPRYKIIEKKQPVAFWCNPISGHNTLYWYLQNLGQGPELLIRYENEEAVDDSQLPKDRFSAERLKGVDSTLKIQPAELGDSAVYLCASSSGQGRDTQYFGPGTRLTVL.

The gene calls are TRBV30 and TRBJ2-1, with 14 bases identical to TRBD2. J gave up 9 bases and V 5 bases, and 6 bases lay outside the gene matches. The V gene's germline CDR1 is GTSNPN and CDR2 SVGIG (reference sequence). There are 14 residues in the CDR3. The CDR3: CAWGTSGSVAEQFF. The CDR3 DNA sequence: TGTGCCTGGGGGACTAGCGGGAGCGTAGCTGAGCAGTTCTTC.

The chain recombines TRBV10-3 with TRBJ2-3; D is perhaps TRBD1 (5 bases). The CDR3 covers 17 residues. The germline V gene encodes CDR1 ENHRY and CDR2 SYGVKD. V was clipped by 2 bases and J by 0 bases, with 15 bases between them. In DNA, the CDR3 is TGTGCCATCAGTGAGAGGGCAGGGCCTCCTAGCACAGATACGCAGTATTTT. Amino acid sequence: CAISERAGPPSTDTQYF.

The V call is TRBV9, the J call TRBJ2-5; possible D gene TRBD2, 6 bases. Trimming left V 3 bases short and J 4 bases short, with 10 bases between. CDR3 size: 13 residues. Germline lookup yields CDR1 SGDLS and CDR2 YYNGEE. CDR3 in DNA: TGTGCCAGCAGCGGAATTAGCGGAGAGACCCAGTACTTC. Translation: CASSGISGETQYF.

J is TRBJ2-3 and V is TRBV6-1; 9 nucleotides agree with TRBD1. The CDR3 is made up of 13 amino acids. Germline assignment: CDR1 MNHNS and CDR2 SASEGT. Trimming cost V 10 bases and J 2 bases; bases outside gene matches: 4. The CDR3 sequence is CAIRDRVTDTQYF. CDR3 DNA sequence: TGTGCCATTAGGGACAGGGTCACAGATACGCAGTATTTT.

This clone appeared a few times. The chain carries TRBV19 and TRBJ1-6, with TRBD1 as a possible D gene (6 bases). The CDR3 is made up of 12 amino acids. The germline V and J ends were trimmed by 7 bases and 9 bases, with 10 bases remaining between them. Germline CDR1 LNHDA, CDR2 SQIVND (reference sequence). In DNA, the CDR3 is TGTGCCAGTAAACAGGGTGTTTCACCCCTCCACTTT. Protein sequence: CASKQGVSPLHF.

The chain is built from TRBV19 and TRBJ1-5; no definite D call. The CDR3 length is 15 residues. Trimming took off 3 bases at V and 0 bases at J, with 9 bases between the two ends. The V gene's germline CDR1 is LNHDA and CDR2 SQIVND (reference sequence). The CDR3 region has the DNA TGTGCCAGTAGTATCCACGGTGATAGCAATCAGCCCCAGCATTTT. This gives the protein CASSIHGDSNQPQHF.

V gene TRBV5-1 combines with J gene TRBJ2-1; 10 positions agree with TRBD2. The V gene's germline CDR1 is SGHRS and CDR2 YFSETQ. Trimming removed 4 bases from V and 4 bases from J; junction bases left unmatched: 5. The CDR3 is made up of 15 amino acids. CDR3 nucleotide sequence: TGCGCCAGCAGCCTGGAACTAGCGGGATACAATGAGCAGTTCTTC. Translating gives CASSLELAGYNEQFF.

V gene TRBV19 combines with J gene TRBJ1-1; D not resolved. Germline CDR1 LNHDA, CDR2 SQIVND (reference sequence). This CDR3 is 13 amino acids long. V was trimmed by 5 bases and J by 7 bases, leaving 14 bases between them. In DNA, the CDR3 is TGTGCCAGTAGTTTTGAATTAAGGGATGAAGCTTTCTTT. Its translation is CASSFELRDEAFF.

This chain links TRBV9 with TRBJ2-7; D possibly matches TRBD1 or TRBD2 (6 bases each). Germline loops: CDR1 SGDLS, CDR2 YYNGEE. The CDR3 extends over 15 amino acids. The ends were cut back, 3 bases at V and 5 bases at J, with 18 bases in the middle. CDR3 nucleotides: TGTGCCAGCAGCGCGGGGGCGGGTAACCGCCACGAGCAGTACTTC. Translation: CASSAGAGNRHEQYF.